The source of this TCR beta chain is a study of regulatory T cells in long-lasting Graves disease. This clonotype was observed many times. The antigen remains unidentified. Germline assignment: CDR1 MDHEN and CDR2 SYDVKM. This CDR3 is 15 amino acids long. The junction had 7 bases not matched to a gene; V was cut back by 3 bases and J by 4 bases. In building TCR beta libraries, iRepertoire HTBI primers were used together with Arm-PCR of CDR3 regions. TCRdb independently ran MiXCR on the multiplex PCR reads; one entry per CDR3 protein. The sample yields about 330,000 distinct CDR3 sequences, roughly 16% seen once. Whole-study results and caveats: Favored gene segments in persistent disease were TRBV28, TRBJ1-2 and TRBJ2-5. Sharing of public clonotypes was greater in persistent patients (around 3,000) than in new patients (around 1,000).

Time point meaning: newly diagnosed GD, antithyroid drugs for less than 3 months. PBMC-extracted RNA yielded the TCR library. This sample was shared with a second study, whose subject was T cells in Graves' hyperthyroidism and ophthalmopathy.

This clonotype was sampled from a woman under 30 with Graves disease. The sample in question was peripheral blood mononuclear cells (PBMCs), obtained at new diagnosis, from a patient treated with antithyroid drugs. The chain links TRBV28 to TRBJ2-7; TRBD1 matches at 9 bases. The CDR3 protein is CASSFVAQGAYEQYF. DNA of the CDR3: TGTGCCAGCAGTTTCGTCGCACAGGGGGCGTACGAGCAGTACTTC.